Presented here are 14 T cell receptor beta chains from one specimen sequenced in a study of molecular identifiers for immune sequencing clone quantification. TCRdb reanalysed the PCR reads using MiXCR and keeps one entry per CDR3 protein. Here the sample spans about 640,000 distinct CDR3 sequences, about 20% being singletons. Sequencing was performed on naive CD8+ T cells from blood, with Jurkat cell RNA spiked in. Subset of the sample: FACS-sorted CD8+CD4-CCR7+CD45RA+ naive T cells. Receptor source: a human donor in good health. Some libraries in this study had Jurkat cell RNA spiked in.

The V call is TRBV30, the J call TRBJ2-7; 9 bases are a match to TRBD1. CDR3 length: 16 residues. J was trimmed by 6 bases and V by 1 base; bases with no gene match: 13. CDR1 is GTSNPN, CDR2 SVGIG, per germline (reference sequence). The CDR3 protein is CAWSGAWDRVFLEQYF. The CDR3, as DNA: TGTGCCTGGAGTGGGGCATGGGACAGGGTTTTTCTCGAGCAGTACTTC.

This clonotype was seen at least ten times. The CDR3 DNA follows: TGTGCCAGCAGCCTCCTCTTAAAGGACGAGTTCGGCAATCAGCCCCAGCATTTT. This gives the protein CASSLLLKDEFGNQPQHF. The chain uses TRBV7-2 and TRBJ1-5, with D unresolved. Germline lookup yields CDR1 SGHTA and CDR2 FQGNSA. Trimming removed 5 bases from V and 2 bases from J, with 22 bases in between. CDR3 length: 18 residues.

This clonotype was counted ten times or more. This chain connects TRBV6-4 to TRBJ1-5, with D uncertain. The CDR3 length is 16 residues. Per the germline V gene, CDR1 is MRHNA and CDR2 is SNTAGT. The ends were cut back, 0 bases at V and 0 bases at J, with 9 bases in the middle. The CDR3 reads CASSDSKQNSNQPQHF. The CDR3 bases are TGTGCCAGCAGTGACTCGAAACAGAATAGCAATCAGCCCCAGCATTTT.

V and J are TRBV24-1 and TRBJ2-1; 12 bases agree with TRBD2. The CDR3 is made up of 17 amino acids. The ends lost 4 bases at V and 4 bases at J; junction bases unmatched: 7. Germline CDR1 KGHDR, CDR2 SFDVKD. CDR3 protein: CATSESSGGGLYNEQFF. The CDR3 bases are TGTGCCACCAGTGAGTCTAGCGGGGGGGGACTTTACAATGAGCAGTTCTTC.

This clonotype has a count of ten or more. The CDR3 DNA reads as TGTGCCAGCAGCCTGGGACCTCATCCTACCGATGAGCAGTTCTTC. Translated: CASSLGPHPTDEQFF. The J gene is TRBJ2-1, the V gene TRBV7-8, with D perhaps TRBD1 or TRBD2 (5 bases each). Germline V gives CDR1 SGHVS, CDR2 FQNEAQ. Trimming left V 5 bases short and J 8 bases short, with 19 bases between. The CDR3 length is 15 residues. Full variable domain (missing parts from reference TRBV7-8 and TRBJ2-1): GAGVSQSPRYKVAKRGQDVALRCDPISGHVSLFWYQQALGQGPEFLTYFQNEAQLDKSGLPSDRFFAERPEGSVSTLKIQRTQQEDSAVYLCASSLGPHPTDEQFFGPGTRLTVL.

This clonotype showed up many times. The CDR3 protein is CASSERDRATDTQYF. The CDR3 DNA reads TGTGCCAGCAGTGAACGGGACAGGGCAACAGATACGCAGTATTTT. The chain recombines TRBV25-1 with TRBJ2-3, with 9 bases that match TRBD1. From germline, CDR1 is MGHDK and CDR2 SYGVNS. V trimming: 2 bases; J trimming: 3 bases; junction bases outside the gene matches: 3. The CDR3 length is 15 residues. The variable domain in full, with the rest retrieved from reference TRBV25-1 and TRBJ2-3, is EADIYQTPRYLVIGTGKKITLECSQTMGHDKMYWYQQDPGMELHLIHYSYGVNSTEKGDLSSESTVSRIRTEHFPLTLESARPSHTSQYLCASSERDRATDTQYFGPGTRLTVL.

This clonotype was counted only a few times. CDR3 in amino acids: CSATTGDPSPLHF. Written as DNA, the CDR3 is TGCAGTGCTACAACAGGGGACCCTTCACCCCTCCACTTT. V gene TRBV20-1 combines with J gene TRBJ1-6, with TRBD1 identical over 7 bases. Trimming at V came to 4 bases and at J to 9 bases, leaving 6 bases not matched to a gene. The germline CDR1 and CDR2 sequences are DFQATT and SNEGSKA (reference sequence). This CDR3 contains 13 residues.

This clonotype has only a few counts. V gene TRBV20-1 combines with J gene TRBJ2-3; TRBD2 aligns across 8 bases. The CDR3 extends over 12 amino acids. Germline V lookup: CDR1 DFQATT, CDR2 SNEGSKA (reference sequence). With 3 bases clipped from V and 6 bases from J, the junction kept 2 bases outside the gene matches. The CDR3 sequence is CSARGLVDTQYF. The DNA for the CDR3 is TGCAGTGCTAGGGGACTAGTGGATACGCAGTATTTT.

This clonotype was recorded many times. V is TRBV27 and J is TRBJ2-3, with TRBD2 identical over 9 bases. CDR1 is MNHEY, CDR2 SMNVEV, per germline (reference sequence). This CDR3 spans 15 amino acids. Unmatched junction bases numbered 4, after V lost 2 bases and J lost 4 bases. The DNA for the CDR3 is TGTGCCAGCAGTTTAATAGCGGGAGTCCCAGATACGCAGTATTTT. Translating gives CASSLIAGVPDTQYF.

This clonotype was recorded many times. The rearrangement joins TRBV7-9 to TRBJ2-5, with D possibly called TRBD1 or TRBD2 (6 bases each). The CDR3 totals 16 residues. Trimming took 5 bases from V and 4 from J, leaving 20 bases between them. Germline loops: CDR1 SEHNR, CDR2 FQNEAQ (reference sequence). This chain's CDR3 is CASSNVRGLEVETQYF. In nucleotides, the CDR3 is TGTGCCAGCAGCAACGTCCGGGGGCTAGAGGTAGAGACCCAGTACTTC. Full variable domain (missing parts from reference TRBV7-9 and TRBJ2-5): DTGVSQNPRHKITKRGQNVTFRCDPISEHNRLYWYRQTLGQGPEFLTYFQNEAQLEKSRLLSDRFSAERPKGSFSTLEIQRTEQGDSAMYLCASSNVRGLEVETQYFGPGTRLLVL.

This clonotype has only a few counts. The chain links TRBV19 to TRBJ2-7; TRBD1 matches at 7 bases. The CDR3 is 13 amino acids. CDR1 is LNHDA, CDR2 SQIVND, per germline (reference sequence). V shed 5 bases and J 5 bases; nucleotides not matched to a gene: 6. Here the CDR3 reads CASSPGQEHEQYF. DNA for the CDR3: TGTGCCAGTAGTCCCGGACAGGAGCACGAGCAGTACTTC.

This clonotype was detected ten times or more. This rearrangement joins TRBV5-1 to TRBJ2-5; no definite D call. The V end lost 4 bases, the J end lost 0 bases, and 10 bases lay between the germline ends. The CDR3 is 14 residues long. Germline V gene sequence: CDR1 SGHRS, CDR2 YFSETQ. The CDR3 sequence: CASSPVVYQETQYF. In nucleotides, the CDR3 is TGCGCCAGCAGCCCCGTAGTGTACCAAGAGACCCAGTACTTC.

At least ten counts were recorded for this clonotype. The gene calls are TRBV30 and TRBJ2-5; D is unclear. From germline, CDR1 is GTSNPN and CDR2 SVGIG (reference sequence). CDR3 length equals 14 residues. The ends were cut back, 0 bases at V and 1 base at J, with 9 bases in the middle. The CDR3 is CAWSVQTPQETQYF. The CDR3 coding sequence is TGTGCCTGGAGTGTACAGACTCCCCAAGAGACCCAGTACTTC.

This clonotype was observed a handful of times. The rearrangement uses TRBV7-3 and TRBJ2-7; weak D call: TRBD2 (6 bases). Trimming shortened V by 2 bases and J by 3 bases, and 14 bases separated the two germline ends. The CDR3 is 15 residues long. The germline V gene has CDR1 SGHTA and CDR2 FQGTGA. For the CDR3, the DNA is TGTGCCAGCAGCTTAGGGGCGGGGCTGATCTACGAGCAGTACTTC. Translation gives CASSLGAGLIYEQYF.